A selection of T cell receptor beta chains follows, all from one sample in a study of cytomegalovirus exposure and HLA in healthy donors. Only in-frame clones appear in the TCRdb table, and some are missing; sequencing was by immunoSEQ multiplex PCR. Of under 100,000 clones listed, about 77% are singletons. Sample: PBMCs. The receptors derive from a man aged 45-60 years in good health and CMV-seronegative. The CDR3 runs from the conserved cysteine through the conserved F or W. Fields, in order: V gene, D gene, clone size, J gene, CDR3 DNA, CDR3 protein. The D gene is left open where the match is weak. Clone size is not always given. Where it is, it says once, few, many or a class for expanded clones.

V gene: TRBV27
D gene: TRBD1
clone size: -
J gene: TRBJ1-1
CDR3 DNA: TGTGCCAGCAGTTGGACAGGGAGGGTTGGAACTGAAGCTTTCTTT
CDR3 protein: CASSWTGRVGTEAFF

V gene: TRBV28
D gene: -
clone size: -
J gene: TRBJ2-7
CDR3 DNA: TGTGCCAGCAGCCTGTTAGGGGGAGATCTCTACGAGCAGTACTTC
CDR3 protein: CASSLLGGDLYEQYF

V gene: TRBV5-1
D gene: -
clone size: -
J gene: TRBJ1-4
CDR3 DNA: TGCGCCAGCAGCTTTGACACCGTAAATGAAAAACTGTTTTTT
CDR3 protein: CASSFDTVNEKLFF

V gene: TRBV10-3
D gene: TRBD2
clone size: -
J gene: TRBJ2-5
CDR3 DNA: TGTGCCATTAAAGCGGGGACCGCTCAAGAGACCCAGTACTTC
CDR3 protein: CAIKAGTAQETQYF

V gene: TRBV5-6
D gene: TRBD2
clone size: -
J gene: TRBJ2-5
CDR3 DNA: TGTGCCAGCAGCATCCGGGGAAGCGGGGGGGCCGGGCGAGAGACCCAGTACTTC
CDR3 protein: CASSIRGSGGAGRETQYF

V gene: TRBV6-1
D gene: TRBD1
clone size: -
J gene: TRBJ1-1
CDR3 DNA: TGTGCCAGCAGTGATGACAGGGGACGGGCTGAAGCTTTCTTT
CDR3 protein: CASSDDRGRAEAFF

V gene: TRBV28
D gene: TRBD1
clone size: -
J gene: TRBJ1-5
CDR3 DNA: TGTGCCTCCCAGGGGGCGGGTAATCAGCCCCAGCATTTT
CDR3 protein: CASQGAGNQPQHF

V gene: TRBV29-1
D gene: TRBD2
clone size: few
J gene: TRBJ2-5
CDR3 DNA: TGCAGCGTTGAAGACGGGAGAAGCGGGGGGGCCCTACAGTACTTC
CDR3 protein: CSVEDGRSGGALQYF

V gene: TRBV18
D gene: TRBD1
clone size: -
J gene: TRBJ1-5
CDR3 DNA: TGTGCCAGCTCAGGACGGACAGGGGACAATCAGCCCCAGCATTTT
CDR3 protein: CASSGRTGDNQPQHF

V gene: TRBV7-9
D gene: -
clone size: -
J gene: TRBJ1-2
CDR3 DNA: TGTTCCAGCAGCTTAGCGGGGGGATCTAACTATGGCTACACCTTC
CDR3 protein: CSSSLAGGSNYGYTF

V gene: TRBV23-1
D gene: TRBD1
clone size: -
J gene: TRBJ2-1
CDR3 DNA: TGCGCCAGCAGTCATAACTCTACCCAGGGACAGGGGTTCTACAATGAGCAGTTCTTC
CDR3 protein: CASSHNSTQGQGFYNEQFF

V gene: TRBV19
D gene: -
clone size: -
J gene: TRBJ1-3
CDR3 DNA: TGTGCCAGCAGACAACTTGACTCTGGAAACACCATATATTTT
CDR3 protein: CASRQLDSGNTIYF

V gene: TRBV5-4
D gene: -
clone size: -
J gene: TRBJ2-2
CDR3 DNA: TGTGCCAGCAGCTCATTTACACGGGGTTACACCGGGGAGCTGTTTTTT
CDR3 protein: CASSSFTRGYTGELFF

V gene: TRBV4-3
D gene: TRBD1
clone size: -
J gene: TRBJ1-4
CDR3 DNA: TGCGCCAGCAGCTCAGGCGGGACAGCAACTAATGAAAAACTGTTTTTT
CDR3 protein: CASSSGGTATNEKLFF

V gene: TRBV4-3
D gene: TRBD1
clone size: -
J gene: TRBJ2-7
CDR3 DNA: TGCGCCAGCAGCCAGGACAGGGACTCCTACGAGCAGTACTTC
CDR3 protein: CASSQDRDSYEQYF

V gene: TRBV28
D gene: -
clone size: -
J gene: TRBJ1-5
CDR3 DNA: TGTGCCAGCGCAACCCCGCGGGGGTATTATAGCAATCAGCCCCAGCATTTT
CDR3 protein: CASATPRGYYSNQPQHF

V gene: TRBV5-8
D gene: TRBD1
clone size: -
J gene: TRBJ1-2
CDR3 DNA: TGTGCCAGCAGCTTGACGGGACAGGGCGGGAGAGGCTACACCTTC
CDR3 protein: CASSLTGQGGRGYTF

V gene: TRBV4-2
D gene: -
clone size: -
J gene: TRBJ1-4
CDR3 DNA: TGTGCCAGCAGCCTGGGAGGAACTAATGAAAAACTGTTTTTT
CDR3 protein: CASSLGGTNEKLFF

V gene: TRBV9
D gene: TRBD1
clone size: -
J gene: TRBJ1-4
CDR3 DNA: TGTGCCAGCAGCGCCAGGACAGGGGTAGGAGATGAAAAACTGTTTTTT
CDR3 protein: CASSARTGVGDEKLFF

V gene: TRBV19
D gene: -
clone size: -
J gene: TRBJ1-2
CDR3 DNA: TGTGCCAGTAGTATAGATCGGGCGGGCGGGGGCTACACCTTC
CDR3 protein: CASSIDRAGGGYTF

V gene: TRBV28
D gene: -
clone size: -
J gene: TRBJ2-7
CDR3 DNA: TGTGCCAGCAGTTTAGGAGGGGGCAGCCGACCCCAGCAGTACTTC
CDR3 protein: CASSLGGGSRPQQYF

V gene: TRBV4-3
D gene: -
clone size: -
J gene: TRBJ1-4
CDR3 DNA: TGCGCCAGCAGCCAAGACATCGCAACAGGGACTAATGAAAAACTGTTTTTT
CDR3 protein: CASSQDIATGTNEKLFF

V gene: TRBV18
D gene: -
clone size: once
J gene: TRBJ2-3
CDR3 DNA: TGTGCCAGCTCACCGACAGGAGATACGCAGTATTTT
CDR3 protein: CASSPTGDTQYF

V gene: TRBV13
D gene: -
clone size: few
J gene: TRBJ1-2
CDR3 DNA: TGTGCCAGCAGCTTAGGAGGGGTCTATGGCTACACCTTC
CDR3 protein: CASSLGGVYGYTF

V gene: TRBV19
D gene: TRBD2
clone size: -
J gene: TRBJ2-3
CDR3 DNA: TGTGCCAGTAGTATAGGGCGGGGGGGCAAAGATACGCAGTATTTT
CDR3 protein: CASSIGRGGKDTQYF

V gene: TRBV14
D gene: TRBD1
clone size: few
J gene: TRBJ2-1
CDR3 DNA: TGTGCCAGCAGCGGCCGGGACAGGGGGAGCTCCTACAATGAGCAGTTCTTC
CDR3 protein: CASSGRDRGSSYNEQFF

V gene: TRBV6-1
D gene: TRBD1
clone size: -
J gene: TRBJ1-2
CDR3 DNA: TGTGCCAGCAGTGAACAGGGGGCGATTTATGGCTACACCTTC
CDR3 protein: CASSEQGAIYGYTF

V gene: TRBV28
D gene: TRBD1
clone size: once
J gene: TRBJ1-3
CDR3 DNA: TGTGCCAGCTACTCAGGGGGCTACTCTGGAAACACCATATATTTT
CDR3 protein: CASYSGGYSGNTIYF

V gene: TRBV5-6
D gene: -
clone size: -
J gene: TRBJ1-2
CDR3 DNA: TGTGCCAGCAGCTTTACAGACCGAGCTAACTATGGCTACACCTTC
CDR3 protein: CASSFTDRANYGYTF

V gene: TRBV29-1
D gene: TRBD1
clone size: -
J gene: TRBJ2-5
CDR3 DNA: TGCAGCGTCCCGGGACAGGGACAAGAGACCCAGTACTTC
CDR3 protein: CSVPGQGQETQYF

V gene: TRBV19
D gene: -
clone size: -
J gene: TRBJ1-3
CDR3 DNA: TGTGCCAGTAGTAAAGAACCAGGAAACTCTGGAAACACCATATATTTT
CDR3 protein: CASSKEPGNSGNTIYF

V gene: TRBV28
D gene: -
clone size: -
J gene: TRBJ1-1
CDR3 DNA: TGTGCCAGCAGCTCGGTGGGCCCTGAAGCTTTCTTT
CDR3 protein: CASSSVGPEAFF

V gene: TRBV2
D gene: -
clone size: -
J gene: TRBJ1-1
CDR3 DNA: TGTGCCAGCAAGCGAAGCAACACTGAAGCTTTCTTT
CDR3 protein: CASKRSNTEAFF

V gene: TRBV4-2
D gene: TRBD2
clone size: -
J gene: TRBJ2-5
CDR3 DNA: TGTGCCAGCAGCCCCGCTTTTAGCGGGGGAAGTGAGACCCAGTACTTC
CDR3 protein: CASSPAFSGGSETQYF

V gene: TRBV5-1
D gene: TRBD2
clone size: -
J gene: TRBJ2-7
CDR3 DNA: TGCGCCAGCGCTTCCACCTTCCTAGCGGGGGGCGCCTACGAGCAGTACTTC
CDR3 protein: CASASTFLAGGAYEQYF

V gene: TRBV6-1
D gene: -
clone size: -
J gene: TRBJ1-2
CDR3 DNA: TGTGCCAGCAGGATCTCAGGCGGACAGACTAGCGGCTACACCTTC
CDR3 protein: CASRISGGQTSGYTF

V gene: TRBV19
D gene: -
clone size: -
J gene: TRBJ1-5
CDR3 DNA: TGTGCCAGTAGTACCCCTCCCGGGGCCCAGCATTTT
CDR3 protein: CASSTPPGAQHF

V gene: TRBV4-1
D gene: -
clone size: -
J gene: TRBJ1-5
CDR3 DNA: TGCGCCAGCAGCCAAGACAGCGTCCGGCGGCCCCAGCATTTT
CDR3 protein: CASSQDSVRRPQHF

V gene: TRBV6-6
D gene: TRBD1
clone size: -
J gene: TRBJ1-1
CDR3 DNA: TGTGCCAGCAGTACTCCAGGGGGCACTGAAGCTTTCTTT
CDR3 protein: CASSTPGGTEAFF

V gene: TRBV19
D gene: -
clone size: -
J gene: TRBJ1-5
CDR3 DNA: TGTGCCAGTAGTCCGAGCGGGACAAAGGCGGGCCAGCCCCAGCATTTT
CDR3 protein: CASSPSGTKAGQPQHF

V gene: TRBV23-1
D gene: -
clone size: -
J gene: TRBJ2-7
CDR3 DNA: TGCGCCAGCAGTCAAGCCGACAGGAACAGTCACCGAACCTACGAGCAGTACTTC
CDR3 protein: CASSQADRNSHRTYEQYF